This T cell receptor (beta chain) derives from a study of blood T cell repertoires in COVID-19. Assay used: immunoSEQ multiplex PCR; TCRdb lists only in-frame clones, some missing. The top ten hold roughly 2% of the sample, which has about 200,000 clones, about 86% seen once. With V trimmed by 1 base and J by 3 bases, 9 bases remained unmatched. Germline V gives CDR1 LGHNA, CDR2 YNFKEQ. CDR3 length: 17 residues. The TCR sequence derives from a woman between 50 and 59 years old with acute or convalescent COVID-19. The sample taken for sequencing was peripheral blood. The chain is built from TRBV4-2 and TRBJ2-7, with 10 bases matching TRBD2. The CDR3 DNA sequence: TGTGCCAGCAGCCAAGTTCCTAGCGGACTAGCGGTCTACGAGCAGTACTTC. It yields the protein CASSQVPSGLAVYEQYF.